This T cell receptor beta chain was documented in a study of blood T cell repertoires in COVID-19. Study at large: Spain, Italy and the United States supplied samples that represented acute and convalescent COVID-19.

Authors' processing steps: The assay estimated nucleated cells by amplifying reference gene primers. The repertoire was sequenced with immunoSEQ multiplex PCR; TCRdb's copy has only in-frame clones and lacks some. Clone size and V and J calls were adopted from that table, with D and trimming inferred from the DNA. The table records under 80,000 clones, roughly four fifths of them present only once. The CDR3 is 17 amino acids. Germline V CDR1 and CDR2: SQVTM, ANQGSEA. Trimming took 8 bases from V and 0 from J, leaving 25 bases between them. The V gene is TRBV29-1, the J gene TRBJ1-1; tentative D call: TRBD1 (6 bases). This clonotype originated in an older woman with acute or convalescent COVID-19. Sequenced: peripheral blood. The CDR3 loop reads CSSKRGGAGVMNTEAFF. CDR3 bases: TGCAGCTCAAAAAGGGGAGGGGCAGGGGTAATGAACACTGAAGCTTTCTTT.